Below are 9 T cell receptor beta chains sequenced from a single sample in a study of breast tumors, draining lymph nodes, adjacent tissues. The lymph nodes were axillary draining lymph nodes from breast cancer patients. Via MiXCR, TCRdb re-called the multiplex PCR reads, giving one row per CDR3 protein. Of 85,000 to 130,000 distinct CDR3 sequences listed, less than 40% are singletons. Sequencing used axillary lymph node tissue. These receptors all come from a female donor with breast cancer. Some clones in this sample may be carry-over from other donors' samples.

This clonotype was picked up many times. The chain recombines TRBV30 with TRBJ2-3; 7 bases agree with TRBD1. Losses at the gene ends were 2 bases for V and 4 bases for J; bases not matched to a gene: 3. The length of the CDR3 is 13 residues. Germline V gives CDR1 GTSNPN, CDR2 SVGIG (reference sequence). The chain's CDR3 is CAWSIQGADTQYF. CDR3 sequence (DNA): TGTGCCTGGAGTATCCAGGGGGCAGATACGCAGTATTTT.

This clonotype occurred many times. Mismatch with germline at one junction end may stem from a read error. The gene calls are TRBV20-1 and TRBJ1-2, with unresolved D. CDR3 length: 12 residues. The germline V gene encodes CDR1 DFQATT and CDR2 SNEGSKA (reference sequence). The CDR3 DNA follows: TGCAGTGCTAGGGAAGCTAACTATGGCTCCACCTTC. Protein product: CSAREANYGSTF.

The chain carries TRBV7-2 and TRBJ1-6; the match to TRBD1 covers 7 bases. CDR1 and CDR2 from the germline V gene are SGHTA and FQGNSA. The V gene end was trimmed by 5 bases and the J gene end by 7 bases; junction bases not matched to a gene: 8. The CDR3 is 15 residues long. CDR3: CASSTTGNLNSPLHF. The CDR3 DNA follows: TGTGCCAGCAGCACGACAGGGAACTTGAATTCACCCCTCCACTTT.

This clonotype was observed many times. The chain employs TRBV7-6 and TRBJ1-5, with D unresolved. Trimming stripped 1 base from V and 6 bases from J, with 10 bases between. This CDR3 comprises 14 residues. Germline assignment: CDR1 SGHVS and CDR2 FNYEAQ. The DNA for the CDR3 is TGTGCCAGCAGCTTAGGCGGTTCTGGTCAGCCCCAGCATTTT. Its protein is CASSLGGSGQPQHF.

This clonotype has ten or more counts. This chain joins TRBV9 and TRBJ2-1, with D possibly being TRBD1 (6 bases). CDR3 length equals 15 residues. Looked up from germline, CDR1 is SGDLS and CDR2 is YYNGEE. Trimming pared 0 bases from V and 5 bases from J, leaving 12 bases between. In nucleotides, the CDR3 is TGTGCCAGCAGCGTAGGGGCAGGGGTCAACAATGAGCAGTTCTTC. It yields the protein CASSVGAGVNNEQFF.

The chain links TRBV12-3 or TRBV12-4 to TRBJ1-5; 7 bases map to TRBD1. The ends lost 5 bases at V and 3 bases at J; junction bases unmatched: 7. The CDR3 loop spans 15 amino acids. The CDR3 DNA follows: TGTGCCAGCAGTACCCTGACAGGGTTCAATCAGCCCCAGCATTTT. Encoded protein: CASSTLTGFNQPQHF.

There are many counts of this clonotype. This chain uses TRBV7-2 with TRBJ2-1, with a weak D call TRBD1 (6 bases). The CDR3 contains 13 residues. V was cut by 1 base and J by 10 bases, with 11 bases left in between. CDR1 is SGHTA, CDR2 FQGNSA, per germline. In nucleotides, the CDR3 is TGTGCCAGCAGCTTAGGGGGGCCGCGGGAGCAGTTCTTC. Protein sequence: CASSLGGPREQFF.

The chain combines TRBV5-5 with TRBJ2-5, with TRBD1 identical over 8 bases. The CDR3 runs 15 residues. V shed 3 bases, J shed 3 bases, and the junction held 7 bases outside the gene matches. CDR1 and CDR2 from the germline V gene are SGHKS and YYEKEE (reference sequence). The CDR3 sequence: CASSWGQALKETQYF. CDR3 coding DNA: TGTGCCAGCAGCTGGGGACAGGCTCTAAAAGAGACCCAGTACTTC.

The chain employs TRBV12-3 or TRBV12-4 and TRBJ2-1, with unresolved D. V gave up 6 bases and J gave up 10 bases, with 19 bases separating them. The CDR3 loop spans 14 amino acids. CDR3 sequence reads: CASSPGGRSYEQFF. Written as DNA, the CDR3 is TGTGCCAGCAGCCCCGGCGGCAGGTCCTACGAGCAGTTCTTC.